This T cell receptor (beta chain) appears in the sequencing data of a study of cytomegalovirus exposure and HLA in healthy donors. About this clone: Its matching antigen is unknown.

The CDR3 is 19 amino acids. V shed 0 bases and J 3 bases; nucleotides not matched to a gene: 14. Germline V gene lookup returns CDR1 LGHNA and CDR2 YSLEER. General observations from the study: The study designated 150 to 200 TCR beta chains cytomegalovirus-associated.

Donors came from a validation cohort of over a hundred subjects, distinct from the first 666-subject cohort. Generated by immunoSEQ multiplex PCR, the TCRdb table keeps only in-frame clones and is missing some. The sample consists of 150,000 or so clones, 75% to 90% of them appearing once. The clonotype originates from a man aged 18 to 29 in good health and CMV-seropositive. Sequenced input: PBMCs. The chain uses TRBV4-3 and TRBJ2-1, with 7 bases lining up with TRBD2. The CDR3 reads CASSQDAASGRTDYNEQFF. The CDR3 region has the DNA TGCGCCAGCAGCCAAGATGCGGCCTCCGGGAGGACCGACTACAATGAGCAGTTCTTC.